These 21 T cell receptor beta chains were all obtained from the same sample, sequenced in a study of PD-1 blockade in classical Hodgkin lymphoma. Clones were sequenced by immunoSEQ multiplex PCR, and TCRdb holds only the in-frame ones, with some missing. The sample holds fewer than 90,000 clones, around 90% seen once. Each of the patients experienced relapse following autologous stem cell transplantation, and their brentuximab vedotin exposure differed. Sequenced here: peripheral blood mononuclear cells (PBMCs), sampled at baseline. Receptor source: a human donor with classical Hodgkin lymphoma.

To note about this clone: A read error may account for a junction end that differs from germline. The rearrangement joins TRBV28 to TRBJ2-5; 7 positions match TRBD2. CDR1 and CDR2 (germline): MDHEN, SYDVKM. This CDR3 is 12 amino acids long. The CDR3 loop reads CASRPGMWGGDF. The CDR3 DNA is TGTGCCAGCAGACCAGGAATGTGGGGGGGAGACTTC.

This clone was observed a single time. This rearrangement joins TRBV6-1 to TRBJ2-3; no firm D call. V was shortened by 2 bases and J by 8 bases, with 8 bases between the two germline ends. Germline V gene lookup returns CDR1 MNHNS and CDR2 SASEGT. The CDR3 loop spans 12 amino acids. CDR3 DNA sequence: TGTGCCAGCAGTGAAAGCTGGGGTACGCAGTATTTT. Translating it yields CASSESWGTQYF.

The chain couples TRBV4-3 to TRBJ1-2, with D perhaps matching TRBD1 (6 bases). V gave up 1 base and J gave up 3 bases, with 12 bases separating them. The CDR3 contains 15 residues. Per the germline V gene, CDR1 is LGHNA and CDR2 is YSLEER. DNA of the CDR3: TGCGCCAGCAGCCAAGGGGCCCCAGGGGACTATGGCTACACCTTC. This codes for CASSQGAPGDYGYTF.

The chain uses TRBV6-1 and TRBJ1-2, with 10 bases fitting TRBD1. The CDR3 totals 17 residues. The germline V gene encodes CDR1 MNHNS and CDR2 SASEGT. Unmatched junction bases numbered 5, after V lost 0 bases and J lost 1 base. The CDR3: CASSEALTGGYNYGYTF. In nucleotides, the CDR3 is TGTGCCAGCAGTGAAGCCCTGACAGGGGGCTATAACTATGGCTACACCTTC.

The V call is TRBV30, the J call TRBJ2-1; 7 positions agree with TRBD2. This CDR3 comprises 15 residues. Looked up from germline, CDR1 is GTSNPN and CDR2 is SVGIG (reference sequence). The junction had 7 bases not matched to a gene; V was cut back by 5 bases and J by 0 bases. The DNA of the CDR3 is TGTGCCTGGCAAGGCGGGGGAAGCTCCTACAATGAGCAGTTCTTC. Residues: CAWQGGGSSYNEQFF. Drawing the rest from reference TRBV30 and TRBJ2-1, the complete variable domain is SQTIHQWPATLVQPVGSPLSLECTVEGTSNPNLYWYRQAAGRGLQLLFYSVGIGQISSEVPQNLSASRPQDRQFILSSKKLLLSDSGFYLCAWQGGGSSYNEQFFGPGTRLTVL.

This sequence joins TRBV4-3 and TRBJ2-6; weak D call: TRBD2 (7 bases). Trimming shortened V by 1 base and J by 1 base, and 11 bases separated the two germline ends. Germline V gene sequence: CDR1 LGHNA, CDR2 YSLEER. There are 17 residues in the CDR3. CDR3: CASSQGGGRSGANVLTF. CDR3 coding DNA: TGCGCCAGCAGCCAAGGGGGGGGCAGGTCTGGGGCCAACGTCCTGACTTTC.

The genes are TRBV7-2 and TRBJ1-3, with D perhaps TRBD1 (5 bases). This CDR3 region has 15 residues. The germline V gene has CDR1 SGHTA and CDR2 FQGNSA. V lost 1 base, J lost 0 bases, and 7 bases lay in between. The CDR3 DNA reads TGTGCCAGCAGCTTAGGGGGGAGCTCTGGAAACACCATATATTTT. This codes for CASSLGGSSGNTIYF. The full variable domain, completed using reference TRBV7-2 and TRBJ1-3, is GAGVSQSPSNKVTEKGKDVELRCDPISGHTALYWYRQSLGQGLEFLIYFQGNSAPDKSGLPSDRFSAERTGGSVSTLTIQRTQQEDSAVYLCASSLGGSSGNTIYFGEGSWLTVV.

This clone showed up just once. The V call is TRBV5-8, the J call TRBJ1-4; tentative D call: TRBD1 (6 bases). The length of the CDR3 is 17 residues. V was pared by 2 bases and J by 4 bases, with 18 bases between. Germline V gene data show CDR1 as SGHTS and CDR2 as YDEGEE. The DNA of the CDR3 is TGTGCCAGCAGCTTTGGGCCCCTGGACAGCCTTAATGAAAAACTGTTTTTT. Translating it yields CASSFGPLDSLNEKLFF.

The CDR3 reads CAWGFYEQYF. CDR3 coding DNA: TGTGCCTGGGGGTTCTACGAGCAGTACTTC. J is TRBJ2-7 and V is TRBV30; no firm D call. The CDR3 loop spans 10 amino acids. Germline CDR1 GTSNPN, CDR2 SVGIG (reference sequence). V was pared by 5 bases and J by 3 bases, with 5 bases between.

The rearrangement links TRBV7-9 to TRBJ2-3; TRBD1 is a possible D gene (5 bases). Trimming cost V 1 base and J 1 base, with 15 bases left between them. This CDR3 has 17 residues. Germline V gene sequence: CDR1 SEHNR, CDR2 FQNEAQ (reference sequence). CDR3 sequence (DNA): TGTGCCAGCAGCTTAGGGGTCCGGCAGGGCGGCACAGATACGCAGTATTTT. It encodes CASSLGVRQGGTDTQYF.

This chain uses TRBV27 with TRBJ2-1; the match to TRBD2 covers 7 bases. The CDR3 consists of 15 residues. Germline values: CDR1 MNHEY, CDR2 SMNVEV (reference sequence). Trimming removed 10 bases from V and 4 bases from J; junction bases left unmatched: 13. CDR3 sequence (DNA): TGTGCCACCAGAAGCGGGATAAGAGGATACAATGAGCAGTTCTTC. The encoded protein is CATRSGIRGYNEQFF.

The CDR3: CASSYPAGADGYTF. CDR3 DNA: TGTGCCAGCAGTTACCCCGCAGGGGCAGATGGCTACACCTTC. The chain carries TRBV6-5 and TRBJ1-2; a weak D match, TRBD1 (6 bases). Germline assignment: CDR1 MNHEY and CDR2 SVGAGI. V dropped 2 bases and J dropped 6 bases, with 13 bases sitting between them. The CDR3 totals 14 residues.

This chain connects TRBV10-3 to TRBJ1-1; perhaps TRBD1 as D (6 bases). The V gene's germline CDR1 is ENHRY and CDR2 SYGVKD. Trimming stripped 0 bases from V and 0 bases from J, with 11 bases between. CDR3 length equals 16 residues. CDR3 nucleotides: TGTGCCATCAGTGAGTCGGGGGGCAACCTGAACACTGAAGCTTTCTTT. Residues: CAISESGGNLNTEAFF.

The DNA for the CDR3 is TGCGCCAGCAGCCAAGAAGGGACGGGGTCTAGCACTGAAGCTTTCTTT. It yields the protein CASSQEGTGSSTEAFF. This sequence joins TRBV4-3 and TRBJ1-1, with D possibly matching TRBD1 (5 bases). Germline loops: CDR1 LGHNA, CDR2 YSLEER. Trimming removed 0 bases from V and 4 bases from J, with 15 bases in between. The CDR3 is 16 amino acids.

V usage is TRBV6-5 and J usage is TRBJ2-7; TRBD1 might be the D (5 bases). The CDR3 is made up of 15 amino acids. CDR1 and CDR2 (germline): MNHEY, SVGAGI. Trimming took 10 bases from V and 2 from J, leaving 21 bases between them. The CDR3 DNA reads TGTGCCACCCTTACTGGCCCAGGGCCGACCTACGAGCAGTACTTC. It translates to CATLTGPGPTYEQYF.

This clone came up once. V and J are TRBV10-3 and TRBJ1-5, with 7 bases fitting TRBD1. Germline assignment: CDR1 ENHRY and CDR2 SYGVKD. This CDR3 has 14 residues. With 1 base clipped from V and 7 bases from J, the junction kept 4 bases outside the gene matches. The CDR3 nucleotides read TGTGCCATCAGTGAGTTAGGCAGGGGGCAGCCCCAGCATTTT. Its translation is CAISELGRGQPQHF.

The gene calls are TRBV27 and TRBJ2-7, with a weak D call TRBD2 (6 bases). Germline V gene lookup returns CDR1 MNHEY and CDR2 SMNVEV (reference sequence). CDR3 length: 15 amino acids. Trimming cost V 6 bases and J 6 bases, with 21 bases left between them. The CDR3 region is CASRTRDSAGSEQYF. The CDR3 DNA is TGTGCCAGCAGGACGAGGGACTCCGCGGGATCCGAGCAGTACTTC.

The rearrangement links TRBV2 to TRBJ2-1; 13 nucleotides agree with TRBD2. Germline CDR1 is SNHLY and CDR2 is FYNNEI. There are 16 residues in the CDR3. V lost 1 base, J lost 6 bases, and 3 bases stayed unmatched. As DNA, the CDR3 is TGTGCCAGCAGTGAAGTAACTAGCGGGAGGGGCAATGAGCAGTTCTTC. Its protein product is CASSEVTSGRGNEQFF.

V gene TRBV7-9 combines with J gene TRBJ1-2; TRBD1 matches 7 bases. The junction had 11 bases not matched to a gene; V was cut back by 4 bases and J by 12 bases. This CDR3 comprises 13 residues. From germline, CDR1 is SEHNR and CDR2 FQNEAQ (reference sequence). CDR3 coding DNA: TGTGCCAGCAGCTCCATTGGACAGGATAAGAACACCTTC. It translates to CASSSIGQDKNTF.

This clone is a singleton in its sample. This chain connects TRBV2 to TRBJ2-7, with 10 bases identical to TRBD1. The CDR3 covers 14 residues. CDR1 is SNHLY and CDR2 is FYNNEI in the germline V gene. After removal of 6 bases from V and 3 bases from J, the junction contained 5 bases not matched to a gene. The CDR3 bases are TGTGCCAGCAGCCCCCGGGACAGGGGCTACGAGCAGTACTTC. Amino acid sequence: CASSPRDRGYEQYF.

J is TRBJ1-1 and V is TRBV4-2; D remains unclear. This CDR3 is built from 17 residues. V lost 4 bases and J lost 1, with 19 bases in between. CDR1 is LGHNA, CDR2 YNFKEQ, per germline. CDR3 loop: CASSLITKIGENTEAFF. The CDR3 region has the DNA TGTGCCAGCAGCCTCATCACAAAAATCGGGGAGAACACTGAAGCTTTCTTT.